This T cell receptor beta chain is from a study of CD4 and CD8 cells across lung adenocarcinoma regions. One entry per CDR3 protein, called by TCRdb with MiXCR from the PCR reads. This repertoire shows just over 7,500 distinct CDR3 sequences, about 48% found once; its top ten account for about 95%. This clonotype was recorded many times. The CDR3 has 14 amino acids. Trimming shortened V by 0 bases and J by 6 bases, and 11 bases separated the two germline ends. Per germline, CDR1 MNHEY and CDR2 SVGAGI. This chain connects TRBV6-5 to TRBJ1-2; D is ambiguous. The TCR originated in a male donor with lung adenocarcinoma. The CD4 and CD8 labels of this study may be unreliable. The sequenced sample consisted of CD8+ T cells from the center of a lung tumor. The CDR3 loop is CASSYSGSIHGYTF. The CDR3 DNA is TGTGCCAGCAGTTACTCAGGAAGTATACATGGCTACACCTTC.